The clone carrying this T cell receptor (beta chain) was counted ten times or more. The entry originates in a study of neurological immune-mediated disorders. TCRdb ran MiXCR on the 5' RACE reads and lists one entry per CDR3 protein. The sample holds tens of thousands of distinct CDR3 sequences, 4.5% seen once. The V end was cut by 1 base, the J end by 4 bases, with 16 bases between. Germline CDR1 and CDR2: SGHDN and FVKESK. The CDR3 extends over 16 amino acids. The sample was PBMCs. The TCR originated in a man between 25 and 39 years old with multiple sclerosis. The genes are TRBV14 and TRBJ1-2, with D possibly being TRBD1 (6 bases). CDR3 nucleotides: TGTGCCAGCAGCCAAGTAGGGACACGGCGAGGCTATGGCTACACCTTC. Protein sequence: CASSQVGTRRGYGYTF.